A selection of T cell receptor beta chains follows, all from one sample in a study of cytomegalovirus exposure and HLA in healthy donors. Here immunoSEQ multiplex PCR was the method, and the copy in TCRdb shows in-frame clones only, minus some. The sample has roughly 200,000 clones, over 70% seen once. The specimen sequenced was PBMCs. These receptors were obtained from a boy aged 2 to 10 in good health and CMV-seronegative. Each CDR3 is given with its conserved first and last residue. The order of the fields is CDR3 DNA, CDR3 protein, CDR3 length, D gene, J gene, clone size, V gene. The D gene is left open where the match is weak. The size of a clone is reported for some rows only, either as once, few or many, or as a class for expanded clones.

TGTGCCAGCAGCCAACAGGGTTACACTGAAGCTTTCTTT | CASSQQGYTEAFF | 13 | NA | TRBJ1-1 | NA | TRBV9
TGTGCCAGCTCCACAGGGGCACCCACAGATACGCAGTATTTT | CASSTGAPTDTQYF | 14 | TRBD1 | TRBJ2-3 | NA | TRBV25-1
TGCGCCAGCAGCCAAGATGGAACAGGAGTTTACTCACCCCTCCACTTT | CASSQDGTGVYSPLHF | 16 | NA | TRBJ1-6 | once | TRBV4-1
TGCGCCAGCGGGGAGGGGGGCAGCTACTATGGCTACACCTTC | CASGEGGSYYGYTF | 14 | NA | TRBJ1-2 | NA | TRBV5-1
TGTGCCAGCAGTGATAGCGGAACGTACAATGAGCAGTTCTTC | CASSDSGTYNEQFF | 14 | NA | TRBJ2-1 | NA | TRBV6-4
TGTGCCAGCAGTGAAGCGACAGGGGACTTTTATGGCTACACCTTC | CASSEATGDFYGYTF | 15 | TRBD1 | TRBJ1-2 | NA | TRBV2
TGTGCCTGGACCCTAGGGGTGAACACTGAAGCTTTCTTT | CAWTLGVNTEAFF | 13 | NA | TRBJ1-1 | few | TRBV30
TGCAGTGCTAGCTGGAACACTGAAGCTTTCTTT | CSASWNTEAFF | 11 | NA | TRBJ1-1 | NA | TRBV20-1
TGTGCCAGCAGCGGTACAGGGGGGGCTGAAGCTTTCTTT | CASSGTGGAEAFF | 13 | TRBD1 | TRBJ1-1 | NA | TRBV6-6
TGTGCCAGCAGTCCAGGACTAGTCTACAATGAGCAGTTCTTC | CASSPGLVYNEQFF | 14 | TRBD2 | TRBJ2-1 | few | TRBV6-6
TGTGCCAGCTCACCATATGAACAGGGCCACTATGGCTACACCTTC | CASSPYEQGHYGYTF | 15 | NA | TRBJ1-2 | NA | TRBV18
TGTGCCAGTAGTATCAAGGGGGGGGAGACCCAGTACTTC | CASSIKGGETQYF | 13 | NA | TRBJ2-5 | NA | TRBV19
TGTGCCAGCACCCTTGGGGCGTCAACCGGGGAGCTGTTTTTT | CASTLGASTGELFF | 14 | NA | TRBJ2-2 | NA | TRBV11-2
TGCGCCAGCAGCCAAGCACCCGGGACAGGGTACGAGCAGTACTTC | CASSQAPGTGYEQYF | 15 | TRBD1 | TRBJ2-7 | few | TRBV4-1
TGTGCCATCACTATGGACAGGGGCACTGGAGCTTTCTTT | CAITMDRGTGAFF | 13 | TRBD1 | TRBJ1-1 | once | TRBV10-3
TGTGCCAGCAGTGGAACAGGAATGGCGGACGAGCAGTACTTC | CASSGTGMADEQYF | 14 | NA | TRBJ2-7 | NA | TRBV25-1
TGTGCCAGCAGCCCCACGGGGGGTCCTATTAAATACAATGAGCAGTTCTTC | CASSPTGGPIKYNEQFF | 17 | TRBD2 | TRBJ2-1 | NA | TRBV5-4
TGTGCCAGCAGGCGAGGGAGCTCCTACAATGAGCAGTTCTTC | CASRRGSSYNEQFF | 14 | NA | TRBJ2-1 | NA | TRBV14
TGTGCCAGCAGCTTCAGTACAGGGAACACTGAAGCTTTCTTT | CASSFSTGNTEAFF | 14 | NA | TRBJ1-1 | many | TRBV5-4
TGTGCCAGTAGTATGACTAGCGGGGCTCGGACAGATACGCAGTATTTT | CASSMTSGARTDTQYF | 16 | TRBD2 | TRBJ2-3 | once | TRBV19
TGTGCCAGTAGTATAGGGGGACTAGCAAGCACAGATACGCAGTATTTT | CASSIGGLASTDTQYF | 16 | TRBD2 | TRBJ2-3 | NA | TRBV19
TGTACCAGCACGCGCGGCTCCTATAATTCACCCCTCCACTTT | CTSTRGSYNSPLHF | 14 | NA | TRBJ1-6 | NA | TRBV2
TGCAGCGCCCGACAAGGAGGGGACTACGGGCAGTACTTC | CSARQGGDYGQYF | 13 | TRBD2 | TRBJ2-5 | NA | TRBV29-1
TGTGCCTGGAGTTATAAACAGGGGGCTCGGCAGTACTTC | CAWSYKQGARQYF | 13 | TRBD1 | TRBJ2-7 | NA | TRBV30
TGTGCCTGGATCCCCCAGGGACAGGTCTACGAGCAGTACTTC | CAWIPQGQVYEQYF | 14 | TRBD1 | TRBJ2-7 | NA | TRBV30
TGTGCCAGCAGTCCTCTGGAGGGAGTAAGTGAGCAGTTCTTC | CASSPLEGVSEQFF | 14 | NA | TRBJ2-1 | few | TRBV6-6
TGTGCCACTAACCCAGATTGGGGGGGTCGGGACCAGTACTTC | CATNPDWGGRDQYF | 14 | TRBD2 | TRBJ2-5 | NA | TRBV2